This record covers a single TCR beta chain. The V gene's germline CDR1 is SGHRS and CDR2 YFSETQ. This CDR3 is 16 amino acids long. The V and J ends lost 0 bases and 4 bases respectively, with 13 bases between them. Patients of the Seattle cohort, enrolled during active infection, were followed longitudinally. As handled by the study authors: Scientists estimated how many nucleated cells there were by amplifying reference gene primers. Measured with immunoSEQ multiplex PCR; TCRdb has only the in-frame clones, and not every one. V and J calls and clone size come straight from that table; D and trimming were deduced from the DNA. Of roughly 68,000 clones listed, around four fifths were seen once; the top ten hold about 15%. The sample is drawn from a study of blood T cell repertoires in COVID-19. Study summary: Nucleic acid was either cDNA or gDNA, and it came from T cells, B-cell-depleted T cells, or PBMCs.

The chain couples TRBV5-1 to TRBJ2-2; D not resolved. The source of this sequence is a man aged 60 to 69 with COVID-19, enrolled during active disease. Sequencing was performed on peripheral blood. The CDR3 here is CASSLAETRGTGELFF. DNA for the CDR3: TGCGCCAGCAGCTTGGCCGAAACTCGCGGCACCGGGGAGCTGTTTTTT. The whole variable domain, remainder taken from reference TRBV5-1 and TRBJ2-2, is KAGVTQTPRYLIKTRGQQVTLSCSPISGHRSVSWYQQTPGQGLQFLFEYFSETQRNKGNFPGRFSGRQFSNSRSEMNVSTLELGDSALYLCASSLAETRGTGELFFGEGSRLTVL.